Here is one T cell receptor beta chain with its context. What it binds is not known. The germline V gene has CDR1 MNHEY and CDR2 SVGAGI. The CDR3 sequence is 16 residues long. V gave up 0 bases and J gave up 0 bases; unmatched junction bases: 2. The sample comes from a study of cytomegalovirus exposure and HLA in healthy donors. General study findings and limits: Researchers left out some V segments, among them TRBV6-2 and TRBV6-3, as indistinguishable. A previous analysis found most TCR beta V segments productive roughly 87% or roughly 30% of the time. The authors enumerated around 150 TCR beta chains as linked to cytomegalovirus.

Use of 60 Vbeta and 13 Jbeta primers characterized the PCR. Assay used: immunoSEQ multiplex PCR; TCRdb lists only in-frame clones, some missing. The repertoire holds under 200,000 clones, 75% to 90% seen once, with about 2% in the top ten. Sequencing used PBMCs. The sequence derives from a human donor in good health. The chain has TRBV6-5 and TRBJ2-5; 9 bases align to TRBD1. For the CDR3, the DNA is TGTGCCAGCAGTTACTCGGGGACAGGGTACCAAGAGACCCAGTACTTC. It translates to CASSYSGTGYQETQYF.